This T cell receptor beta chain emerged from a study of cytomegalovirus exposure and HLA in healthy donors. The CDR3 runs 13 residues. Trimming stripped 3 bases from V and 1 base from J, with 7 bases between. Germline assignment: CDR1 GTSNPN and CDR2 SVGIG (reference sequence). Assay used: immunoSEQ multiplex PCR; TCRdb lists only in-frame clones, some missing. Here the sample spans roughly 150,000 clones, nearly 90% being singletons. This rearrangement joins TRBV30 to TRBJ2-1, with a weak D call TRBD2 (5 bases). The specimen sequenced was PBMCs. The clonotype originates from a woman under 30 in good health and CMV-seropositive. In DNA, the CDR3 is TGTGCCTGGAGCCGGGGATCCTACAATGAGCAGTTCTTC. Translation: CAWSRGSYNEQFF.